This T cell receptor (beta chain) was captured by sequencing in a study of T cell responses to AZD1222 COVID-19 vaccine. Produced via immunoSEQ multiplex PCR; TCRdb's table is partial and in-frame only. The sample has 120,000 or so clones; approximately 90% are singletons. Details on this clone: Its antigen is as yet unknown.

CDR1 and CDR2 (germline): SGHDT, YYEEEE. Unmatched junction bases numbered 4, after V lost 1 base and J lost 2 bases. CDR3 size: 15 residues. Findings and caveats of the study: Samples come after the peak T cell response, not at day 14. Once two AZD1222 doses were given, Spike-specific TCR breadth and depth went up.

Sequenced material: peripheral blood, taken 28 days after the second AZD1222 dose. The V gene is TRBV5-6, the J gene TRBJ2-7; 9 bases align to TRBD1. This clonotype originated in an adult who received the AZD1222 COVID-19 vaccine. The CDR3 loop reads CASSLFRTGAYEQYF. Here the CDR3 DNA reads TGTGCCAGCAGCTTGTTTAGGACAGGGGCCTACGAGCAGTACTTC.